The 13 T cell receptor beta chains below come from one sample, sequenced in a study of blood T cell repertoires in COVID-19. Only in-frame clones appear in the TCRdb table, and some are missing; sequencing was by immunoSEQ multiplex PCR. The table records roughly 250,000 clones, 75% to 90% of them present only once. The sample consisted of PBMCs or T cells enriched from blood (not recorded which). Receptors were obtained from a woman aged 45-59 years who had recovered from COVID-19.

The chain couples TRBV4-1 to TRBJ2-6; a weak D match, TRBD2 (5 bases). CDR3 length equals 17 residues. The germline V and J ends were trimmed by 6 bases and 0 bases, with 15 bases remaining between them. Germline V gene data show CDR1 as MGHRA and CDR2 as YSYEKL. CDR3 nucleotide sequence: TGCGCCAGCAGTGACGGGGTCCCGCTCTCTGGGGCCAACGTCCTGACTTTC. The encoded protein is CASSDGVPLSGANVLTF.

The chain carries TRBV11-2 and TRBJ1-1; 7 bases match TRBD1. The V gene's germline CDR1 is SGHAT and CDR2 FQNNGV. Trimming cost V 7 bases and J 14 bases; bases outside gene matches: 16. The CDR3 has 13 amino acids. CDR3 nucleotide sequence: TGTGCCAGCACCATGGACAGGAGCTTGACTGGGTTCTTT. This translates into CASTMDRSLTGFF.

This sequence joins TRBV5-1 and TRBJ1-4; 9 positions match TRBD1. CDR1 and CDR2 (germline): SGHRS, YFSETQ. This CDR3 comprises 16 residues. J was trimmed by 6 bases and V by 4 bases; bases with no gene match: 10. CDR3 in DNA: TGCGCCAGCAGCCCGGTTGGGGGGACAGGGTATGAAAAACTGTTTTTT. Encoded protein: CASSPVGGTGYEKLFF.

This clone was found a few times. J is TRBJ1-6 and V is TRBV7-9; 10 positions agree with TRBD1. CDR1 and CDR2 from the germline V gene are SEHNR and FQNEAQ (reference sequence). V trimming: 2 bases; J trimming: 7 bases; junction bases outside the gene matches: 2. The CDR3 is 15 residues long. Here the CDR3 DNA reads TGTGCCAGCAGCTTACAGGGACAGGGGAATTCACCCCTCCACTTT. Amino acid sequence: CASSLQGQGNSPLHF.

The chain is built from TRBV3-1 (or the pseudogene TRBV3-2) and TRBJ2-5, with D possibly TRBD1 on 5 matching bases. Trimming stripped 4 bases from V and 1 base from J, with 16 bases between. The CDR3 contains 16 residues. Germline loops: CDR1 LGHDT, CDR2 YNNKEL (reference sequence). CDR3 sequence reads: CASSPSPGQPQETQYF. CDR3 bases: TGTGCCAGCAGCCCATCCCCAGGGCAGCCCCAAGAGACCCAGTACTTC.

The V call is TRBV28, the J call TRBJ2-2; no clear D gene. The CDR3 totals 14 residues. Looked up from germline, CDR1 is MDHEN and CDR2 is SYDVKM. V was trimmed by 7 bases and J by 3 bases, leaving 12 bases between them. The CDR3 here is CASTQTGYTGELFF. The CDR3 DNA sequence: TGTGCCAGCACCCAGACTGGGTACACCGGGGAGCTGTTTTTT.

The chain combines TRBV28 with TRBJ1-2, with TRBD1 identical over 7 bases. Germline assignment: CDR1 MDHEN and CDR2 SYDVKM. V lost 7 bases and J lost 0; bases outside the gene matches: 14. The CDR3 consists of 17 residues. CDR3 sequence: CASMFVDRGPTNYGYTF. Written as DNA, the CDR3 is TGTGCCAGCATGTTTGTTGATAGGGGGCCTACTAACTATGGCTACACCTTC.

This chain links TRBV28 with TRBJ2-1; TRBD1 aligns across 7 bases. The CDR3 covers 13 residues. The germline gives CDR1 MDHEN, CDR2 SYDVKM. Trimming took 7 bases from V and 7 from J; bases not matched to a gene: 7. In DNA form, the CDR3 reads TGTGCCAGCAAGGGGGCCCTTAAGAATGAGCAGTTCTTC. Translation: CASKGALKNEQFF.

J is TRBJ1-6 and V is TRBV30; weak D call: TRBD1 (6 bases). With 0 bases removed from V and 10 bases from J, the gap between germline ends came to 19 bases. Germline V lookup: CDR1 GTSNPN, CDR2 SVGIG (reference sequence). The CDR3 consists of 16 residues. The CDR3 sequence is CAWSVPQGPLRSPLHF. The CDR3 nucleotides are TGTGCCTGGAGTGTACCCCAGGGGCCCCTTCGATCACCCCTCCACTTT. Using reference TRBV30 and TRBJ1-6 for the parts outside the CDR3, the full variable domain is SQTIHQWPATLVQPVGSPLSLECTVEGTSNPNLYWYRQAAGRGLQLLFYSVGIGQISSEVPQNLSASRPQDRQFILSSKKLLLSDSGFYLCAWSVPQGPLRSPLHFGNGTRLTVT.

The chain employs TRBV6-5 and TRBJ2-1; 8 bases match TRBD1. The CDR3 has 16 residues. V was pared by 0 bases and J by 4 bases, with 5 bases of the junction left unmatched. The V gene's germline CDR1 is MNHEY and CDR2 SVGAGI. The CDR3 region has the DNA TGTGCCAGCAGTTACTCGGACAGGGCGGCGTACAATGAGCAGTTCTTC. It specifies CASSYSDRAAYNEQFF.

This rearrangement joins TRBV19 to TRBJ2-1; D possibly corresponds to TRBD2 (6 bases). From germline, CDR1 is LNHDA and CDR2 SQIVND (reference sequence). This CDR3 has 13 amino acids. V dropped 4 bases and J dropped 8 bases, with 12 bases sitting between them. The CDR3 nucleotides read TGTGCCAGTAGTAGTTCGTCGGGGGATGAGCAGTTCTTC. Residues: CASSSSSGDEQFF. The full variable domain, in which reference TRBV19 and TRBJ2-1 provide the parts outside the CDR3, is DGGITQSPKYLFRKEGQNVTLSCEQNLNHDAMYWYRQDPGQGLRLIYYSQIVNDFQKGDIAEGYSVSREKKESFPLTVTSAQKNPTAFYLCASSSSSGDEQFFGPGTRLTVL.

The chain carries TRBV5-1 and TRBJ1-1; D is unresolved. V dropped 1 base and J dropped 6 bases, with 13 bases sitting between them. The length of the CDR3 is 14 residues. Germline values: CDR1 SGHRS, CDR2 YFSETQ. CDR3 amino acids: CASSLLVEGSEAFF. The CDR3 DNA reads TGCGCCAGCAGCTTGTTAGTCGAGGGCTCTGAAGCTTTCTTT.

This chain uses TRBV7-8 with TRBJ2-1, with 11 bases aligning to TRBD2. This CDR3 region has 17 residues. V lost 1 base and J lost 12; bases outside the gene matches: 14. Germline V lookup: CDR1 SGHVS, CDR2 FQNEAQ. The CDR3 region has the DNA TGTGCCAGCAGCTTAGTAGAGGGGGGACTAGCGGAATTTGGGCAGTTCTTC. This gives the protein CASSLVEGGLAEFGQFF.